This is a list of T cell receptor beta chains from one sample in a study of vaccination and CD4 T cells after COVID-19. These receptors lack a known antigen. TCRdb reprocessed the PCR reads via MiXCR and lists one record per CDR3 protein. The sample carries 12,000 or so distinct CDR3 sequences, about four fifths recorded once. The specimen was CD4+ T cells from blood, cultured in vitro. These receptor sequences come from a human donor who had recovered from COVID-19. CDR3s include the opening cysteine and the closing phenylalanine or tryptophan. D genes are given only for firm matches. The size of a clone is reported for some rows only, either as once, few or many, or as a class for expanded clones.

V	D	size	J	CDR3	DNA
TRBV7-9	TRBD1	NA	TRBJ1-5	CASSLRYVKGDRAPNQPQHF	TGTGCCAGCAGCTTAAGGTACGTGAAGGGGGACAGGGCCCCCAATCAGCCCCAGCATTTT
TRBV6-1	TRBD1	NA	TRBJ2-2	CASRLSRQGAGELFF	TGTGCCAGCAGACTATCTCGACAGGGGGCCGGGGAGCTGTTTTTT
TRBV27	NA	NA	TRBJ2-7	CASSSRGGASFYEQYF	TGTGCCAGCAGTTCGAGGGGGGGGGCTAGTTTCTACGAGCAGTACTTC
TRBV25-1	NA	NA	TRBJ1-4	CASPRAAGEEKLFF	TGTGCCAGCCCTCGGGCAGCAGGGGAAGAAAAACTGTTTTTT
TRBV6-2/TRBV6-3	NA	once	TRBJ1-1	CASSDMQGFGTEAFF	TGTGCCAGCAGCGACATGCAGGGATTCGGTACTGAAGCTTTCTTT
TRBV11-2	TRBD1	NA	TRBJ2-5	CASSPGQGGETQYF	TGTGCCAGCAGCCCTGGACAGGGAGGAGAGACCCAGTACTTC
TRBV19	NA	NA	TRBJ2-5	CASSIRQGSEGQETQYF	TGTGCCAGTAGTATCAGACAGGGTTCGGAGGGCCAAGAGACCCAGTACTTC
TRBV15	TRBD1	NA	TRBJ1-2	CATSRGTGGTGYTF	TGTGCCACCAGCAGGGGGACAGGGGGTACGGGCTACACCTTC
TRBV28	NA	few	TRBJ1-5	CASTKQINQPQHF	TGTGCCAGCACAAAACAAATCAATCAGCCCCAGCATTTT
TRBV20-1	TRBD1	NA	TRBJ1-5	CSALGQGRRRNQPQHF	TGCAGTGCTCTTGGACAGGGACGTCGTCGCAATCAGCCCCAGCATTTT
TRBV20-1	TRBD2	NA	TRBJ2-1	CSASYPSGSKNEQFF	TGCAGTGCTAGTTATCCTAGCGGGAGTAAAAATGAGCAGTTCTTC
TRBV7-2	TRBD2	NA	TRBJ2-2	CASSRIPGGYTGELFF	TGTGCCAGCAGCCGGATCCCGGGGGGGTACACCGGGGAGCTGTTTTTT
TRBV12-3/TRBV12-4	NA	NA	TRBJ2-7	CASRANRDEQYF	TGTGCCAGCAGGGCCAACAGGGACGAGCAGTACTTC
TRBV20-1	TRBD1	once	TRBJ1-1	CSARMTRGAPSNAEAFF	TGCAGTGCTAGAATGACCAGGGGGGCCCCGTCGAACGCTGAAGCTTTCTTT
TRBV20-1	TRBD1	NA	TRBJ2-7	CSAPTIAFGRGEQYF	TGCAGTGCTCCAACGATCGCGTTCGGCAGGGGGGAGCAGTACTTC
TRBV14	NA	NA	TRBJ2-5	CASSQGRQSAEVTQYF	TGTGCCAGCAGCCAAGGTAGACAGTCGGCGGAAGTGACCCAGTACTTC
TRBV24-1	TRBD1	NA	TRBJ2-3	CATSDMTGTGVTDTQYF	TGTGCCACCAGTGATATGACCGGGACAGGGGTGACAGATACGCAGTATTTT
TRBV7-9	NA	once	TRBJ2-7	CASSLEAGGEQYF	TGTGCCAGCAGCTTAGAAGCAGGCGGCGAGCAGTACTTC
TRBV20-1	NA	NA	TRBJ1-5	CSARERRTSNQPQHF	TGCAGTGCTAGAGAACGGAGGACCAGCAATCAGCCCCAGCATTTT
TRBV20-1	NA	large	TRBJ1-1	CSARAPRGTEAFF	TGCAGTGCTAGAGCCCCACGGGGCACTGAAGCTTTCTTT
TRBV18	NA	NA	TRBJ1-6	CASSSLGSSYNSPLHF	TGTGCCAGCTCTAGCTTGGGGAGCTCCTATAATTCACCCCTCCACTTT
TRBV6-5	NA	NA	TRBJ1-5	CASSYGRNNQPQHF	TGTGCCAGCAGTTACGGCAGGAACAATCAGCCCCAGCATTTT
TRBV19	NA	NA	TRBJ1-6	CASRGQTFSPLHF	TGTGCCAGTAGAGGCCAGACCTTTTCACCCCTCCACTTT
TRBV28	NA	NA	TRBJ1-2	CASSLLGGVGGYTF	TGTGCCAGCAGTTTATTAGGAGGAGTCGGTGGCTACACCTTC
TRBV7-2	TRBD2	few	TRBJ2-5	CASSTGTSGRRLGKTQYF	TGTGCCAGCAGCACCGGGACTAGCGGGAGAAGATTGGGAAAGACCCAGTACTTC
TRBV5-1	NA	NA	TRBJ1-2	CASSSGTYANYGYTF	TGCGCCAGCAGCTCGGGGACCTACGCTAACTATGGCTACACCTTC
TRBV19	NA	NA	TRBJ2-7	CASARDKTYEQYF	TGTGCCAGTGCCCGGGACAAGACCTACGAGCAGTACTTC